These 27 T cell receptor beta chains share one sample of origin, sequenced in a study of blood T cell repertoires in COVID-19. This table comes from immunoSEQ multiplex PCR, and its TCRdb copy is limited to in-frame clones, with some not included. The repertoire consists of about 210,000 clones, with 81% occurring once and the leading ten covering 8% to 9%. Source material: PBMCs or T cells enriched from blood (not recorded which). All receptors derive from a woman aged 50 to 60 with acute COVID-19.

This clone occurred many times. This chain connects TRBV27 to TRBJ2-7, with D tentatively TRBD1 (6 bases). V was shortened by 6 bases and J by 2 bases, with 20 bases between the two germline ends. Germline-derived CDR1 and CDR2 are MNHEY and SMNVEV (reference sequence). The CDR3 runs to 16 residues. CDR3 nucleotide sequence: TGTGCCAGCAGACTGGGCGCCGACAGGAGGCCCTACGAGCAGTACTTC. This gives the protein CASRLGADRRPYEQYF.

The chain links TRBV7-9 to TRBJ1-6, with 7 nucleotides matching TRBD1. This CDR3 spans 13 amino acids. Germline CDR1 and CDR2: SEHNR and FQNEAQ (reference sequence). The ends lost 2 bases at V and 13 bases at J; junction bases unmatched: 5. CDR3 coding DNA: TGTGCCAGCAGCTTAAGGGACAGTTGGCCCCTCCACTTT. It specifies CASSLRDSWPLHF.

Only a few counts were recorded for this clone. The rearrangement uses TRBV14 and TRBJ2-7; weak D call: TRBD1 (5 bases). This CDR3 spans 14 amino acids. V was cut by 1 base and J by 0 bases, with 7 bases left in between. In germline, CDR1 is SGHDN, CDR2 FVKESK. The CDR3 sequence is CASSQVRDSYEQYF. The CDR3 DNA follows: TGTGCCAGCAGCCAAGTCAGGGACTCCTACGAGCAGTACTTC.

A few counts support this clone. The genes are TRBV29-1 and TRBJ2-7; 7 bases are a match to TRBD1. The CDR3 contains 13 residues. Germline V gene sequence: CDR1 SQVTM, CDR2 ANQGSEA. J gave up 2 bases and V 5 bases, and 6 bases lay outside the gene matches. CDR3 coding DNA: TGCAGCGTTTCGCCAGGGGGAACCTACGAGCAGTACTTC. Its translation is CSVSPGGTYEQYF.

The chain combines TRBV19 with TRBJ2-1; D is perhaps TRBD2 (5 bases). With 7 bases removed from V and 10 bases from J, the gap between germline ends came to 17 bases. Looked up from germline, CDR1 is LNHDA and CDR2 is SQIVND (reference sequence). The CDR3 is made up of 13 amino acids. The CDR3 here is CASTSSGGGEQFF. CDR3 nucleotides: TGTGCCAGTACCTCTTCAGGAGGAGGCGAGCAGTTCTTC.

The chain couples TRBV9 to TRBJ2-7; D gene unclear. CDR1 and CDR2 (germline): SGDLS, YYNGEE. The CDR3 covers 18 residues. Trimming stripped 0 bases from V and 1 base from J, with 20 bases between. CDR3 loop: CASSVVKMIAELSYEQYF. As DNA, the CDR3 is TGTGCCAGCAGCGTAGTTAAAATGATCGCGGAGCTTTCCTACGAGCAGTACTTC.

In its sample, this clone was seen many times. This chain connects TRBV4-3 to TRBJ2-7; TRBD1 agrees at 7 bases. With 1 base clipped from V and 2 bases from J, the junction kept 5 bases outside the gene matches. This CDR3 comprises 15 residues. CDR1 and CDR2 (germline): LGHNA, YSLEER. As DNA, the CDR3 is TGCGCCAGCAGCCAAGCCCAGACAGGGACCTACGAGCAGTACTTC. Translating it yields CASSQAQTGTYEQYF.

The chain links TRBV7-2 to TRBJ2-7, with D possibly being TRBD1 (6 bases). The CDR3 sequence is 15 residues long. Between the trimmed V and J ends, which lost 5 bases and 1 base, there was a span of 15 bases. The germline CDR1 and CDR2 sequences are SGHTA and FQGNSA. CDR3 DNA: TGTGCCAGCAGCCCTGCCCAGGGGAAGTCCTACGAGCAGTACTTC. This sequence encodes CASSPAQGKSYEQYF.

The rearrangement joins TRBV9 to TRBJ1-4; TRBD1 matches 8 bases. With V trimmed by 4 bases and J by 5 bases, 7 bases remained unmatched. Germline-derived CDR1 and CDR2 are SGDLS and YYNGEE. The CDR3 has 15 amino acids. CDR3 in amino acids: CASSTRQGPNEKLFF. CDR3 in DNA: TGTGCCAGCAGCACACGACAGGGGCCGAATGAAAAACTGTTTTTT.

V and J are TRBV24-1 and TRBJ2-7, with 7 positions matching TRBD1. The junction had 10 bases not matched to a gene; V was cut back by 5 bases and J by 4 bases. The CDR3 is made up of 15 amino acids. Germline-derived CDR1 and CDR2 are KGHDR and SFDVKD. DNA for the CDR3: TGTGCCACCAGTGTCGGACCGACAGGGTTGTACGAGCAGTACTTC. It yields the protein CATSVGPTGLYEQYF.

This chain uses TRBV5-5 with TRBJ1-5; 9 bases match TRBD1. From germline, CDR1 is SGHKS and CDR2 YYEKEE (reference sequence). The V gene end was trimmed by 4 bases and the J gene end by 6 bases; junction bases not matched to a gene: 8. The CDR3 has 15 residues. The CDR3 loop reads CASSPSQGAGQPQHF. As DNA, the CDR3 is TGTGCCAGCAGCCCCTCACAGGGGGCCGGTCAGCCCCAGCATTTT.

This chain uses TRBV7-2 with TRBJ1-2, with 10 positions matching TRBD1. From germline, CDR1 is SGHTA and CDR2 FQGNSA. CDR3 size: 17 residues. Trimming took 2 bases from V and 3 from J; bases not matched to a gene: 9. CDR3 protein: CASSLLTGGGLYYGYTF. For the CDR3, the DNA is TGTGCCAGCAGCTTACTGACAGGGGGCGGATTATACTATGGCTACACCTTC.

The CDR3, as DNA: TGCGCCAGCAGCTTGGCGCTAGTACAGGTGAAAGAGACCCAGTACTTC. Translating it yields CASSLALVQVKETQYF. The gene calls are TRBV5-1 and TRBJ2-5; tentative D call: TRBD1 (5 bases). The germline V gene encodes CDR1 SGHRS and CDR2 YFSETQ. This CDR3 has 16 amino acids. V lost 0 bases and J 3 bases, leaving 15 bases between the germline ends.

The chain uses TRBV28 and TRBJ2-7, with 9 bases fitting TRBD1. The CDR3 covers 15 residues. J gave up 4 bases and V 6 bases, and 10 bases lay outside the gene matches. Germline CDR1 and CDR2: MDHEN and SYDVKM. The CDR3 loop is CASSSPGTGKYEQYF. CDR3 bases: TGTGCCAGCAGCTCTCCCGGGACAGGGAAGTACGAGCAGTACTTC.

The chain employs TRBV7-2 and TRBJ1-6; weak D call: TRBD1 (5 bases). Germline V lookup: CDR1 SGHTA, CDR2 FQGNSA. V was pared by 3 bases and J by 14 bases, with 11 bases between. The length of the CDR3 is 12 residues. The CDR3 loop reads CASSFDSPSLHF. Written as DNA, the CDR3 is TGTGCCAGCAGCTTTGACAGTCCTTCCCTCCACTTT.

V and J are TRBV7-6 and TRBJ1-2; the D is unclear. Germline V lookup: CDR1 SGHVS, CDR2 FNYEAQ. CDR3 size: 16 residues. Trimming took off 5 bases at V and 3 bases at J, with 19 bases between the two ends. In DNA, the CDR3 is TGTGCCAGCAGCATTCTCACGGGTCAATACGACTATGGCTACACCTTC. This sequence encodes CASSILTGQYDYGYTF.

The sample holds a few counts of this clone. The chain employs TRBV7-9 and TRBJ1-5; D remains unclear. V lost 1 base and J 2 bases, leaving 15 bases between the germline ends. The germline gives CDR1 SEHNR, CDR2 FQNEAQ (reference sequence). There are 17 residues in the CDR3. Here the CDR3 DNA reads TGTGCCAGCAGCTTAGACCCCAACGACAAACGCAATCAGCCCCAGCATTTT. Residues: CASSLDPNDKRNQPQHF.

V is TRBV19 and J is TRBJ1-2, with 9 bases aligning to TRBD1. Trimming removed 6 bases from V and 3 bases from J; junction bases left unmatched: 11. This CDR3 is 16 amino acids long. Germline-derived CDR1 and CDR2 are LNHDA and SQIVND (reference sequence). The chain's CDR3 is CASRASRGTGHYGYTF. DNA of the CDR3: TGTGCCAGTAGGGCCTCCCGCGGGACAGGGCACTATGGCTACACCTTC.

The rearrangement links TRBV19 to TRBJ1-1; possibly TRBD1 for D (6 bases). CDR1 is LNHDA, CDR2 SQIVND, per germline (reference sequence). Trimming pared 3 bases from V and 1 base from J, leaving 9 bases between. The CDR3 has 14 residues. This chain's CDR3 is CASSIGQSNTEAFF. The DNA of the CDR3 is TGTGCCAGTAGTATCGGACAGTCGAACACTGAAGCTTTCTTT.

V usage is TRBV18 and J usage is TRBJ1-4; TRBD1 might be the D (6 bases). The CDR3 runs 15 residues. Trimming removed 0 bases from V and 5 bases from J, with 10 bases in between. Germline CDR1 reads KGHSH; CDR2 reads LQKENI. The CDR3 nucleotides are TGTGCCAGCTCACCACCGTGGACAGTGAATGAAAAACTGTTTTTT. It translates to CASSPPWTVNEKLFF.

This chain connects TRBV24-1 to TRBJ2-3, with D perhaps matching TRBD2 (5 bases). CDR3 length: 19 residues. V was shortened by 5 bases and J by 0 bases, with 23 bases between the two germline ends. In germline, CDR1 is KGHDR, CDR2 SFDVKD. CDR3 sequence reads: CATSGPSSERAASTDTQYF. The CDR3 bases are TGTGCCACCAGTGGGCCAAGTAGCGAGAGGGCGGCGAGCACAGATACGCAGTATTTT.

This clone was observed a few times. This CDR3 is CAWSQTGRVGNQPQHF. In nucleotides, the CDR3 is TGTGCCTGGAGTCAGACAGGTCGTGTAGGCAATCAGCCCCAGCATTTT. This chain uses TRBV30 with TRBJ1-5, with a weak D call TRBD1 (6 bases). This CDR3 contains 16 residues. V lost 2 bases and J lost 2, with 16 bases in between. Germline loops: CDR1 GTSNPN, CDR2 SVGIG (reference sequence). The whole variable domain, filled in from reference TRBV30 and TRBJ1-5, reads SQTIHQWPATLVQPVGSPLSLECTVEGTSNPNLYWYRQAAGRGLQLLFYSVGIGQISSEVPQNLSASRPQDRQFILSSKKLLLSDSGFYLCAWSQTGRVGNQPQHFGDGTRLSIL.

This clone was seen a few times. This chain joins TRBV3-1 (or the pseudogene TRBV3-2) and TRBJ1-6; D gene unclear. The CDR3 is 15 amino acids. The germline V gene encodes CDR1 LGHDT and CDR2 YNNKEL (reference sequence). V shed 3 bases and J shed 6 bases, with 12 bases lying between them. CDR3 loop: CASSQRGTSNSPLHF. For the CDR3, the DNA is TGTGCCAGCAGCCAGCGGGGTACGAGTAATTCACCCCTCCACTTT.

This rearrangement joins TRBV5-1 to TRBJ2-2; 9 bases agree with TRBD1. This CDR3 comprises 15 residues. Per the germline V gene, CDR1 is SGHRS and CDR2 is YFSETQ. Trimming cost V 1 base and J 7 bases; bases outside gene matches: 5. This chain's CDR3 is CASSLRTGAGGELFF. The DNA of the CDR3 is TGCGCCAGCAGCTTGAGGACAGGGGCAGGCGGGGAGCTGTTTTTT. Using reference TRBV5-1 and TRBJ2-2 for the parts outside the CDR3, the full variable domain is KAGVTQTPRYLIKTRGQQVTLSCSPISGHRSVSWYQQTPGQGLQFLFEYFSETQRNKGNFPGRFSGRQFSNSRSEMNVSTLELGDSALYLCASSLRTGAGGELFFGEGSRLTVL.

This clone was found a few times. The chain carries TRBV7-6 and TRBJ1-1, with D uncertain. This CDR3 spans 13 amino acids. Looked up from germline, CDR1 is SGHVS and CDR2 is FNYEAQ. Trimming pared 3 bases from V and 2 bases from J, leaving 7 bases between. The CDR3 DNA follows: TGTGCCAGCAGCTTTAAGCAAAACACTGAAGCTTTCTTT. Translating it yields CASSFKQNTEAFF. Full variable domain (outside the CDR3, taken from reference TRBV7-6 and TRBJ1-1): GAGVSQSPRYKVTKRGQDVALRCDPISGHVSLYWYRQALGQGPEFLTYFNYEAQQDKSGLPNDRFSAERPEGSISTLTIQRTEQRDSAMYRCASSFKQNTEAFFGQGTRLTVV.

J is TRBJ1-4 and V is TRBV28; D perhaps matches TRBD1 (6 bases). The CDR3 has 18 residues. CDR1 is MDHEN, CDR2 SYDVKM, per germline. V was clipped by 4 bases and J by 2 bases, with 20 bases between them. CDR3 DNA: TGTGCCAGCAGTTCACCCCAGGGGTTACTTGTTACTAATGAAAAACTGTTTTTT. Its protein is CASSSPQGLLVTNEKLFF.

The chain employs TRBV5-1 and TRBJ2-1; 7 nucleotides align to TRBD1. This CDR3 is 15 amino acids long. From germline, CDR1 is SGHRS and CDR2 YFSETQ. Unmatched junction bases numbered 6, after V lost 4 bases and J lost 2 bases. This chain's CDR3 is CASSPTGETYNEQFF. The CDR3 nucleotides are TGCGCCAGCAGCCCTACAGGGGAGACCTACAATGAGCAGTTCTTC.